These 22 T cell receptor beta chains were sequenced from one sample in a study of blood T cells in healthy people across ages. It was with a sample-barcoded 5' primer and a J-beta primer mix that a second PCR of about 7 to 12 cycles was run. TCRdb used MiXCR to reprocess the 5' RACE reads, holding one entry per CDR3 protein. The sample lists more than 650,000 distinct CDR3 sequences; 22% were seen once. Sequencing was done on a sample of blood. The origin of the receptors is a man between 65 and 85 years old in good health.

This clonotype has only a few counts. This chain links TRBV27 with TRBJ2-5; D is unclear. The DNA end lines up better with TRBJ2-7; the J call may be wrong. This CDR3 contains 13 residues. In germline, CDR1 is MNHEY, CDR2 SMNVEV (reference sequence). In DNA form, the CDR3 reads TGTGCCAGCCGCCTCGGGTACTTCGACGAGCAGTACTTC. Amino acids: CASRLGYFDEQYF.

The V call is TRBV15, the J call TRBJ2-2; 7 bases are shared with TRBD1. Germline V lookup: CDR1 LNHNV, CDR2 YYDKDF (reference sequence). J lost 1 base, V lost 9 bases, and 2 bases had no gene match. This CDR3 contains 13 residues. The CDR3 protein is CATRTGNTGELFF. The CDR3 nucleotides read TGTGCCACTAGGACAGGGAACACCGGGGAGCTGTTTTTT.

The chain is built from TRBV5-1 and TRBJ2-2; D is uncertain. Trimming left V 3 bases short and J 2 bases short, with 11 bases between. CDR1 SGHRS and CDR2 YFSETQ come from the germline V gene. This CDR3 is built from 15 residues. The CDR3 coding sequence is TGCGCCAGCAGCTGGAGATGGGAAAACACCGGGGAGCTGTTTTTT. It yields the protein CASSWRWENTGELFF. Variable domain in full (rest from reference TRBV5-1 and TRBJ2-2): KAGVTQTPRYLIKTRGQQVTLSCSPISGHRSVSWYQQTPGQGLQFLFEYFSETQRNKGNFPGRFSGRQFSNSRSEMNVSTLELGDSALYLCASSWRWENTGELFFGEGSRLTVL.

The chain employs TRBV12-3 or TRBV12-4 and TRBJ2-3, with D possibly called TRBD1 or TRBD2 (5 bases each). Between the trimmed V and J ends, which lost 6 bases and 11 bases, there was a span of 24 bases. CDR3 length: 15 residues. The CDR3 sequence: CASRPGSGRTDVQYF. The CDR3 DNA reads TGTGCCAGCAGACCGGGCTCGGGGCGCACAGATGTGCAGTATTTT.

As regards this clonotype: One junction end disagrees with the germline gene, perhaps due to a read error. The chain employs TRBV18 and TRBJ1-5; D is unresolved. CDR1 and CDR2 from the germline V gene are KGHSH and LQKENI. CDR3 size: 15 residues. CDR3 nucleotides: TGTACCAGCTCACCAGGATACAGCATCAATCAGCCCCAGCATTTT. It specifies CTSSPGYSINQPQHF.

The rearrangement links TRBV11-2 to TRBJ2-7; 9 nucleotides agree with TRBD2. The CDR3 is 15 residues long. The V segment lost 3 bases and the J segment 0 bases; nucleotides outside the gene matches: 3. CDR1 SGHAT and CDR2 FQNNGV come from the germline V gene. CDR3 DNA sequence: TGTGCCAGCAGCTTGAGCGGGAGGAACTCCTACGAGCAGTACGTC. It specifies CASSLSGRNSYEQYV.

The genes are TRBV29-1 and TRBJ1-1; D is undetermined. V lost 7 bases, J lost 4 bases, and 13 bases lay in between. CDR1 and CDR2 (germline): SQVTM, ANQGSEA. This CDR3 comprises 12 residues. CDR3 sequence: CSEKTEGTEAFF. In DNA, the CDR3 is TGCAGCGAAAAGACCGAGGGCACTGAAGCTTTCTTT.

This clonotype has more than one count but fewer than ten. The rearrangement links TRBV9 to TRBJ2-5; 7 nucleotides agree with TRBD2. CDR1 and CDR2 (germline): SGDLS, YYNGEE. V lost 4 bases to trimming and J lost 4 bases; unmatched junction nucleotides: 7. The CDR3 consists of 14 residues. The CDR3 DNA reads TGTGCCAGCAGCACTGGACTAGAACCAGAGACCCAGTACTTC. Its protein is CASSTGLEPETQYF.

On this clonotype: This sequence may be a read error, since a much larger clone differs from it by one base. This chain connects TRBV7-9 to TRBJ2-2; a weak D match, TRBD1 (6 bases). CDR1 SEHNR and CDR2 FQNEAQ come from the germline V gene (reference sequence). The CDR3 runs to 16 residues. Trimming removed 5 bases from V and 3 bases from J, with 16 bases in between. CDR3 nucleotides: TGTGCCAGCAGCCAACAAGAAGGGACACACACCGGGGAGCTGTTTTTT. Protein sequence: CASSQQEGTHTGELFF.

This clonotype was seen a few times. The V and J genes are TRBV6-6 and TRBJ2-1; 8 bases are a match to TRBD2. Germline V CDR1 and CDR2: MNHNY, SVGAGI (reference sequence). This CDR3 has 16 amino acids. The junction had 9 bases not matched to a gene; V was cut back by 3 bases and J by 5 bases. Here the CDR3 reads CASSYSGSGRNNEQFF. The CDR3 bases are TGTGCCAGCAGTTATTCCGGGAGCGGGAGAAACAATGAGCAGTTCTTC.

This clonotype has a handful of counts. The rearrangement links TRBV30 to TRBJ2-3; 9 positions agree with TRBD2. Trimming removed 1 base from V and 3 bases from J; junction bases left unmatched: 5. CDR1 is GTSNPN and CDR2 is SVGIG in the germline V gene (reference sequence). The CDR3 sequence is 15 residues long. The CDR3 spells CAWSAFAGGTDTQYF. The DNA of the CDR3 is TGTGCCTGGAGTGCCTTCGCGGGAGGGACAGATACGCAGTATTTT.

This rearrangement joins TRBV24-1 to TRBJ2-1; 10 bases match TRBD2. Germline V lookup: CDR1 KGHDR, CDR2 SFDVKD. The CDR3 has 15 residues. Trimming cost V 1 base and J 8 bases; bases outside gene matches: 4. CDR3 region: CATSDLFSGRYEQFF. CDR3 DNA: TGTGCCACCAGTGATTTATTTAGCGGGAGGTATGAGCAGTTCTTC.

This clonotype was seen only a few times. The V call is TRBV29-1, the J call TRBJ1-2; no reliable D call. The CDR3 totals 12 residues. Trimming removed 0 bases from V and 8 bases from J, with 10 bases in between. CDR1 SQVTM and CDR2 ANQGSEA come from the germline V gene. The CDR3 is CSVEDPGTGYTF. CDR3 sequence (DNA): TGCAGCGTTGAAGATCCAGGAACAGGCTACACCTTC.

V and J are TRBV20-1 and TRBJ1-6; D is unresolved. The V end was cut by 1 base, the J end by 8 bases, with 9 bases between. Germline lookup yields CDR1 DFQATT and CDR2 SNEGSKA (reference sequence). This CDR3 is 13 amino acids long. CDR3 nucleotides: TGCAGTGCTAGAGTGGCACTAGATTCACCCCTCCACTTT. It encodes CSARVALDSPLHF.

This clonotype has just a few counts. This chain uses TRBV12-3 or TRBV12-4 with TRBJ2-1, with 11 bases identical to TRBD2. V lost 3 bases and J lost 7; bases outside the gene matches: 5. This CDR3 region has 15 residues. CDR3 sequence: CASSFASGRRNEQFF. In nucleotides, the CDR3 is TGTGCCAGCAGTTTTGCTAGCGGGAGGAGGAATGAGCAGTTCTTC.

This clonotype was seen more than once but under ten times. V is TRBV14 and J is TRBJ1-1; 8 nucleotides line up with TRBD1. Germline-derived CDR1 and CDR2 are SGHDN and FVKESK. V was clipped by 2 bases and J by 4 bases; unmatched bases: 6. The CDR3 length is 15 residues. CDR3 coding DNA: TGTGCCAGCAGCCAAATACAGGGGGGCTTCACTGAAGCTTTCTTT. This gives the protein CASSQIQGGFTEAFF. Filled out from reference TRBV14 and TRBJ1-1, the complete variable domain reads EAGVTQFPSHSVIEKGQTVTLRCDPISGHDNLYWYRRVMGKEIKFLLHFVKESKQDESGMPNNRFLAERTGGTYSTLKVQPAELEDSGVYFCASSQIQGGFTEAFFGQGTRLTVV.

This clonotype was counted a few times. The CDR3 is CASRPGGLNTEAFF. Here the CDR3 DNA reads TGTGCCAGCAGACCTGGGGGGCTGAACACTGAAGCTTTCTTT. This rearrangement joins TRBV7-2 to TRBJ1-1, with a possible D match to TRBD1 (6 bases). The ends were cut back, 6 bases at V and 0 bases at J, with 11 bases in the middle. CDR3 length equals 14 residues. Germline V CDR1 and CDR2: SGHTA, FQGNSA.

V and J are TRBV28 and TRBJ2-1; D possibly corresponds to TRBD1 (6 bases). The J call may be in error: the DNA end matches TRBJ2-7 better. CDR1 is MDHEN, CDR2 SYDVKM, per germline. The CDR3 consists of 14 residues. CDR3 loop: CASKDSQNSYEQYF. The DNA for the CDR3 is TGTGCCAGCAAGGACAGCCAGAACTCCTACGAGCAGTACTTC.

This clonotype was recorded a few times. The V and J genes are TRBV7-9 and TRBJ2-1; D gene unclear. CDR3 length equals 14 residues. Germline V gene data show CDR1 as SEHNR and CDR2 as FQNEAQ (reference sequence). V lost 2 bases and J 5 bases, leaving 10 bases between the germline ends. DNA for the CDR3: TGTGCCAGCAGCTTAATGAGCCTTAACAATGAGCAGTTCTTC. The encoded protein is CASSLMSLNNEQFF.

The chain combines TRBV7-2 with TRBJ2-3, with 7 bases fitting TRBD1. Germline values: CDR1 SGHTA, CDR2 FQGNSA. Losses at the gene ends were 1 base for V and 0 bases for J; bases not matched to a gene: 13. The CDR3 is 19 amino acids. The CDR3, as DNA: TGTGCCAGCAGCTTAGTAAACTCCCGCAGGGGACAGAGCACAGATACGCAGTATTTT. This translates into CASSLVNSRRGQSTDTQYF.

The chain links TRBV6-5 to TRBJ2-3; 7 bases agree with TRBD2. This CDR3 is 15 amino acids long. The germline V gene encodes CDR1 MNHEY and CDR2 SVGAGI. The V gene end was trimmed by 6 bases and the J gene end by 2 bases; junction bases not matched to a gene: 8. The CDR3 region is CASRKAGFLTDTQYF. The CDR3 DNA reads TGTGCCAGCAGAAAAGCGGGATTCCTCACAGATACGCAGTATTTT.

This sequence joins TRBV5-4 and TRBJ2-1, with TRBD2 as a possible D gene (6 bases). This CDR3 contains 13 residues. Germline V CDR1 and CDR2: SGHNT, YYREEE (reference sequence). Deletions cut 0 bases from V and 8 bases from J, with 9 bases between. CDR3 bases: TGTGCCAGCAGCTTGGACGGGGGAGATGAGCAGTTCTTC. Its translation: CASSLDGGDEQFF.